This TCR beta chain was obtained from a study of blood T cell repertoires in COVID-19. About the research overall: Nucleic acid was either cDNA or gDNA, and it came from T cells, B-cell-depleted T cells, or PBMCs.

Looked up from germline, CDR1 is SGHRS and CDR2 is YFSETQ. J was trimmed by 0 bases and V by 3 bases; bases with no gene match: 6. The CDR3 runs 16 residues. In the authors' workflow: How many nucleated cells were present was estimated from reference gene primer amplification. Repertoires were generated with immunoSEQ multiplex PCR, while TCRdb's copy carries only in-frame clones and drops some. V and J calls and clone size are those listed in that table; D and trimming were worked out from the DNA. The top ten clones hold 3.5% to 5% of a sample with roughly 130,000 clones, roughly 90% of them seen once.

The genes are TRBV5-1 and TRBJ1-3; 7 bases align to TRBD1. The sequence was collected from a man in his forties with acute or convalescent COVID-19. Sequenced sample: peripheral blood. CDR3 loop: CASSSRQGGSGNTIYF. The CDR3, as DNA: TGCGCCAGCAGCTCACGACAGGGAGGCTCTGGAAACACCATATATTTT.